The 26 T cell receptor beta chains presented below share a single source sample, sequenced in a study of regulatory T cells in long-lasting Graves disease. Arm-PCR of CDR3 regions and iRepertoire HTBI primers were the basis on which TCR beta libraries were built. TCRdb called the multiplex PCR reads again in MiXCR, with one record for every CDR3 protein. This sample carries about 520,000 distinct CDR3 sequences, around 12% of them seen once, and the ten largest clones take almost 9%. The time point was: newly diagnosed GD, antithyroid drugs for less than 3 months. Generation of the TCR library employed RNA extracted from PBMCs. This same sample was also taken into another study, of T cells in Graves' hyperthyroidism and ophthalmopathy.

The sequenced sample was peripheral blood mononuclear cells (PBMCs), obtained at new diagnosis, from a patient treated with antithyroid drugs. The receptors shown here come from a woman aged 25 to 39 with Graves disease.

This clonotype was recorded many times. V gene TRBV11-3 combines with J gene TRBJ2-2, with 7 positions matching TRBD1. V shed 2 bases, J shed 1 base, and the junction held 10 bases outside the gene matches. CDR3 length: 18 amino acids. CDR1 and CDR2 (germline): SGHNT, YENEEA. CDR3 sequence (DNA): TGTGCCAGCAGCTTAAGTGGCTTGGGACAGTTGAACACCGGGGAGCTGTTTTTT. Residues: CASSLSGLGQLNTGELFF.

This clonotype was seen many times. V and J are TRBV30 and TRBJ2-7; no clear D. The CDR3 has 14 amino acids. V was pared by 0 bases and J by 2 bases, with 11 bases between. The V gene's germline CDR1 is GTSNPN and CDR2 SVGIG (reference sequence). The CDR3 sequence: CAWSVVRKTYEQYF. In nucleotides, the CDR3 is TGTGCCTGGAGTGTAGTCCGAAAAACCTACGAGCAGTACTTC.

This clonotype came up many times. The chain combines TRBV28 with TRBJ2-5, with TRBD1 matching 11 bases. The CDR3 is made up of 18 amino acids. J lost 1 base, V lost 6 bases, and 13 bases had no gene match. Germline loops: CDR1 MDHEN, CDR2 SYDVKM. The CDR3 loop is CASSTDRGPFLRQETQYF. The CDR3 DNA follows: TGTGCCAGCAGCACGGACAGGGGGCCCTTCCTCCGCCAAGAGACCCAGTACTTC.

A word on this clonotype: The junction and the germline gene differ at one end; a read error may be behind it. The rearrangement joins TRBV28 to TRBJ2-7; 7 nucleotides match TRBD1. This CDR3 spans 12 amino acids. Germline V lookup: CDR1 MDHEN, CDR2 SYDVKM. CDR3 sequence: CASSPPLTGLDF. CDR3 DNA sequence: TGTGCCAGCAGTCCGCCACTGACAGGGTTGGACTTC. Drawing the rest from reference TRBV28 and TRBJ2-7, the complete variable domain is DVKVTQSSRYLVKRTGEKVFLECVQDMDHENMFWYRQDPGLGLRLIYFSYDVKMKEKGDIPEGYSVSREKKERFSLILESASTNQTSMYLCASSPPLTGLDFGPGTRLTVT.

This clonotype has at least ten counts. The gene calls are TRBV6-2 or TRBV6-3 and TRBJ1-5, with D maybe TRBD1 (6 bases). The V and J ends lost 7 bases and 1 base respectively, with 11 bases between them. Germline loops: CDR1 MNHEY, CDR2 SVGEGT. The CDR3 is 14 residues long. CDR3 in DNA: TGTGCCAGCACGGACAGACTGAGCAATCAGCCCCAGCATTTT. It codes for CASTDRLSNQPQHF.

At least ten counts were recorded for this clonotype. The chain employs TRBV7-9 and TRBJ2-5, with D perhaps TRBD2 (6 bases). V lost 5 bases and J 0 bases, leaving 13 bases between the germline ends. The germline V gene has CDR1 SEHNR and CDR2 FQNEAQ (reference sequence). The length of the CDR3 is 15 residues. CDR3 sequence reads: CASSIRDWYQETQYF. For the CDR3, the DNA is TGTGCCAGCAGCATCCGGGACTGGTACCAAGAGACCCAGTACTTC.

This clonotype appeared many times. This rearrangement joins TRBV19 to TRBJ1-1, with a possible D match to TRBD1 (5 bases). CDR3 length equals 15 residues. The germline CDR1 and CDR2 sequences are LNHDA and SQIVND (reference sequence). The V gene lost 3 bases and the J gene lost 4 bases, with 15 bases spanning the gap. This CDR3 is CASSIRPLGGTEAFF. The CDR3 DNA sequence: TGTGCCAGTAGTATCCGGCCACTCGGGGGCACTGAAGCTTTCTTT.

This clonotype was counted between two and nine times. The chain has TRBV7-6 and TRBJ1-2; 9 bases align to TRBD1. From germline, CDR1 is SGHVS and CDR2 FNYEAQ. This CDR3 is built from 15 residues. V lost 4 bases and J lost 4; bases outside the gene matches: 7. The CDR3 nucleotides read TGTGCCAGCAGCTCTGGGACAGGGAAATTCTATGGCTACACCTTC. This translates into CASSSGTGKFYGYTF. Drawing the rest from reference TRBV7-6 and TRBJ1-2, the complete variable domain is GAGVSQSPRYKVTKRGQDVALRCDPISGHVSLYWYRQALGQGPEFLTYFNYEAQQDKSGLPNDRFSAERPEGSISTLTIQRTEQRDSAMYRCASSSGTGKFYGYTFGSGTRLTVV.

This clonotype was seen at least ten times. The gene calls are TRBV20-1 and TRBJ2-7; D unclear. Between the trimmed V and J ends, which lost 5 bases and 2 bases, there was a span of 13 bases. From germline, CDR1 is DFQATT and CDR2 SNEGSKA (reference sequence). The CDR3 has 13 amino acids. In nucleotides, the CDR3 is TGCAGTGCTGTCACCCCTGGGACCTACGAGCAGTACTTC. Its translation: CSAVTPGTYEQYF.

The chain links TRBV2 to TRBJ1-3, with TRBD1 matching over 10 bases. Germline-derived CDR1 and CDR2 are SNHLY and FYNNEI. V gave up 6 bases and J gave up 1 base; unmatched junction bases: 6. This CDR3 contains 16 residues. CDR3 region: CASRTGGGKSGNTIYF. CDR3 sequence (DNA): TGTGCCAGCAGGACAGGGGGCGGGAAGTCTGGAAACACCATATATTTT.

The V call is TRBV28, the J call TRBJ2-3, with D possibly matching TRBD1 (5 bases). This CDR3 spans 15 amino acids. CDR1 and CDR2 (germline): MDHEN, SYDVKM. V dropped 6 bases and J dropped 2 bases, with 15 bases sitting between them. The CDR3 coding sequence is TGTGCCAGCAGCCACCGGACATTCCTCACAGATACGCAGTATTTT. It yields the protein CASSHRTFLTDTQYF.

The CDR3 is CASSRDRGQNTEAFF. The CDR3, as DNA: TGTGCCAGCAGCCGGGACAGGGGGCAGAACACTGAAGCTTTCTTT. The genes are TRBV11-2 and TRBJ1-1; 12 positions match TRBD1. V gave up 5 bases and J gave up 1 base; unmatched junction bases: 2. CDR1 is SGHAT, CDR2 FQNNGV, per germline. The CDR3 length is 15 residues.

The sample holds a few counts of this clonotype. This sequence joins TRBV5-1 and TRBJ2-3; 8 positions agree with TRBD1. CDR3 length: 16 amino acids. Germline values: CDR1 SGHRS, CDR2 YFSETQ. The V and J ends lost 7 bases and 3 bases, in that order; junction bases with no gene match: 13. CDR3 sequence: CASGWEDREVTDTQYF. The CDR3 bases are TGCGCCAGCGGCTGGGAGGACAGGGAAGTAACAGATACGCAGTATTTT.

This clonotype has only a few counts. The V gene is TRBV20-1, the J gene TRBJ2-5; possibly TRBD1 for D (6 bases). Germline loops: CDR1 DFQATT, CDR2 SNEGSKA (reference sequence). V lost 0 bases to trimming and J lost 4 bases, with 21 bases between them. The CDR3 is 17 amino acids. CDR3 DNA: TGCAGTGCTAGAGAAGGGAGACAGACAGGATCGGGAGAGACCCAGTACTTC. Protein: CSAREGRQTGSGETQYF.

J is TRBJ2-3 and V is TRBV6-1, with TRBD1 matching over 12 bases. Trimming removed 5 bases from V and 4 bases from J; junction bases left unmatched: 4. The CDR3 sequence is 15 residues long. Germline-derived CDR1 and CDR2 are MNHNS and SASEGT. CDR3 region: CASSRDRGLADTQYF. In DNA, the CDR3 is TGTGCCAGCAGTCGGGACAGGGGGCTGGCAGATACGCAGTATTTT.

This clonotype occurred many times. An end of the junction does not agree with germline; a read error may underlie this. This chain links TRBV5-1 with TRBJ1-1; D uncertain. Germline V gene lookup returns CDR1 SGHRS and CDR2 YFSETQ. This CDR3 contains 17 residues. The CDR3 DNA is TGTGCCAGCAGCTCAAACCTGGCCAGTGGGATGAACACTGAAGCTTTCTTT. Protein product: CASSSNLASGMNTEAFF.

The table lists this clonotype with many counts. The rearrangement joins TRBV6-5 to TRBJ2-7; 7 bases match TRBD1. The V gene's germline CDR1 is MNHEY and CDR2 SVGAGI. The CDR3 contains 17 residues. The V gene end was trimmed by 2 bases and the J gene end by 4 bases; junction bases not matched to a gene: 14. For the CDR3, the DNA is TGTGCCAGCAGTTACGGCTTTATGAGACAGGGATATTACGAGCAGTACTTC. Protein product: CASSYGFMRQGYYEQYF.

The table lists this clonotype with a few counts. Since no conserved phenylalanine or tryptophan closes the CDR3, a read error is the likely cause. The CDR3 nucleotides read TGTGCCAGCAGCTTATCGGACTGGGTGACGAGGACTGAAGCTTTCCTT. This gives the protein CASSLSDWVTRTEAFL. J is TRBJ1-1 and V is TRBV7-9, with D uncertain. Deletions cut 2 bases from V and 5 bases from J, with 18 bases between. This CDR3 comprises 16 residues. Germline CDR1 reads SEHNR; CDR2 reads FQNEAQ (reference sequence).

The chain carries TRBV6-5 and TRBJ2-7; 8 positions match TRBD2. The V and J ends lost 4 bases and 0 bases, in that order; junction bases with no gene match: 5. The CDR3 runs 15 residues. Germline values: CDR1 MNHEY, CDR2 SVGAGI. This CDR3 is CASSLIAGTSYEQYF. CDR3 in DNA: TGTGCCAGCAGTTTGATAGCGGGGACCTCCTACGAGCAGTACTTC.

V is TRBV27 and J is TRBJ2-2; 9 bases are a match to TRBD2. The V and J ends lost 0 bases and 6 bases, in that order; junction bases with no gene match: 8. CDR3 length: 17 residues. Germline V gene data show CDR1 as MNHEY and CDR2 as SMNVEV (reference sequence). As DNA, the CDR3 is TGTGCCAGCAGTTTATCGGTTTACGCGGGGGGGCCCGGGGAGCTGTTTTTT. It encodes CASSLSVYAGGPGELFF.

This chain uses TRBV9 with TRBJ1-3, with TRBD1 as a possible D gene (6 bases). Germline values: CDR1 SGDLS, CDR2 YYNGEE. The CDR3 contains 16 residues. With 4 bases removed from V and 0 bases from J, the gap between germline ends came to 14 bases. CDR3 bases: TGTGCCAGCAGCCTGCCCCGGACAGACTCTGGAAACACCATATATTTT. Protein: CASSLPRTDSGNTIYF.

At least ten counts were recorded for this clonotype. This chain joins TRBV12-3 or TRBV12-4 and TRBJ1-1; no firm D call. This CDR3 contains 14 residues. Trimming took 3 bases from V and 5 from J, leaving 13 bases between them. The CDR3 coding sequence is TGTGCCAGCAGTTTGGTGGAGGGAATAACTGAAGCTTTCTTT. Translation gives CASSLVEGITEAFF.

This clonotype was detected ten times or more. The chain combines TRBV4-1 with TRBJ2-7, with TRBD2 matching 7 bases. Germline V lookup: CDR1 MGHRA, CDR2 YSYEKL. The junction had 2 bases not matched to a gene; V was cut back by 1 base and J by 2 bases. This CDR3 has 14 amino acids. The CDR3 sequence is CASSQGAGAYEQYF. The DNA of the CDR3 is TGCGCCAGCAGCCAAGGGGCGGGAGCCTACGAGCAGTACTTC.

This clonotype was observed at least ten times. The chain has TRBV28 and TRBJ1-4, with 7 bases identical to TRBD1. Germline CDR1 MDHEN, CDR2 SYDVKM. Unmatched junction bases numbered 34, after V lost 4 bases and J lost 8 bases. The CDR3 extends over 23 amino acids. CDR3 bases: TGTGCCAGCAGTTCCCCCCCCCTCGGAGCCGGGACAGAAGGTTTGGTAACAAAGGAAAAACTGTTTTTT. Translating it yields CASSSPPLGAGTEGLVTKEKLFF.

This clonotype was picked up a small number of times. With a far larger clone one base away, a read error is the likely cause. The gene calls are TRBV12-3 or TRBV12-4 and TRBJ2-3; 14 bases line up with TRBD2. Gene TRBJ2-5 matches the end of the DNA better, so the J call may be wrong. This CDR3 comprises 16 residues. The CDR3 sequence: CASSPRLAGGGGTQYF. For the CDR3, the DNA is TGTGCCAGCAGTCCACGACTAGCGGGGGGGGGAGGGACCCAGTACTTC.

This clonotype was observed many times. This chain uses TRBV15 with TRBJ2-7; 11 bases align to TRBD1. The J segment lost 4 bases and the V segment lost 0 bases, leaving 14 bases of the junction unmatched. CDR3 length equals 19 residues. The V gene's germline CDR1 is LNHNV and CDR2 YYDKDF (reference sequence). The CDR3 here is CATSREASQRGTGGYEQYF. Written as DNA, the CDR3 is TGTGCCACCAGCAGAGAAGCGTCGCAGAGAGGGACAGGGGGATACGAGCAGTACTTC.